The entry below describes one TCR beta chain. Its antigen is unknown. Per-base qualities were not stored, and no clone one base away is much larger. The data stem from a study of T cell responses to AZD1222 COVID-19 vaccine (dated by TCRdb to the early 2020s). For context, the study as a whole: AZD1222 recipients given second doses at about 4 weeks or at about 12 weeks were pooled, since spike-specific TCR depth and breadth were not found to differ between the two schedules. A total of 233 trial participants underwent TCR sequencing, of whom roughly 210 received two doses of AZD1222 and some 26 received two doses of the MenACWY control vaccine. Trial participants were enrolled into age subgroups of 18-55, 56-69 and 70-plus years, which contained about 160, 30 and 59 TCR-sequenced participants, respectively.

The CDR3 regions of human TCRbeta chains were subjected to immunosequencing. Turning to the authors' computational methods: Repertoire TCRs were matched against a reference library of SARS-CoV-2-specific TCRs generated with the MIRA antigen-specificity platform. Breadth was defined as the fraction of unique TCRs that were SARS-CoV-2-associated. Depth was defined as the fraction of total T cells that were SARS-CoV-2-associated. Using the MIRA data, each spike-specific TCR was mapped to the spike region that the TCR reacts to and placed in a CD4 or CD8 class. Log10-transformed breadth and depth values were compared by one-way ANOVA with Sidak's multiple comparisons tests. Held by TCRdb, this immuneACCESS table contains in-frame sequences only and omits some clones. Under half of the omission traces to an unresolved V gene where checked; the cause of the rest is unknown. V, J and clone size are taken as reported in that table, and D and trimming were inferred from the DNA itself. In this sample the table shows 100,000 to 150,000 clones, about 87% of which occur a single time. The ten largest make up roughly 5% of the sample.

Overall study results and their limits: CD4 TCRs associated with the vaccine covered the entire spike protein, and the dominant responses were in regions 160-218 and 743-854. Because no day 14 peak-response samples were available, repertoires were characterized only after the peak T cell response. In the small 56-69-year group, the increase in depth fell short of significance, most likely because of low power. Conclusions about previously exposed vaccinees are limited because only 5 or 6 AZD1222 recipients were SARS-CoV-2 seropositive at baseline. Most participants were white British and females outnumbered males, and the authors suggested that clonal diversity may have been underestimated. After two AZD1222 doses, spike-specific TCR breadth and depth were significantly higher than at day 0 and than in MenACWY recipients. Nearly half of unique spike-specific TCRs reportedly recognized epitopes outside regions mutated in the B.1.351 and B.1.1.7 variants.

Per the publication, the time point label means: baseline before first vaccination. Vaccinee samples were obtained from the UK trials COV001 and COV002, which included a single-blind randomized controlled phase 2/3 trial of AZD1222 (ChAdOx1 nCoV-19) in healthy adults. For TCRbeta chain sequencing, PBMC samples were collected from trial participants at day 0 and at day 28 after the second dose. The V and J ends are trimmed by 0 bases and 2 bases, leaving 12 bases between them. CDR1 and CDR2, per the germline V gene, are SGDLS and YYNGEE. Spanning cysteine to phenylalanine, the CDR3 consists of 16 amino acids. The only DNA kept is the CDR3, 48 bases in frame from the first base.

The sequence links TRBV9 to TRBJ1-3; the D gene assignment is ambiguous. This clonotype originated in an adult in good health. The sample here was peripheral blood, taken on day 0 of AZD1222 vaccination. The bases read TGTGCCAGCAGCGTAGATCTGAGAAGGGCTGGAAACACCATATATTTT. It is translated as CASSVDLRRAGNTIYF.